This T cell receptor (beta chain) was sequenced during a study of human T cells and chemical hapten exposure. Overall study context: A patient group, mainly female, showed alopecia areata, totalis or universalis.

The CDR3 consists of 15 residues. V lost 4 bases, J lost 7 bases, and 19 bases lay in between. Germline V gives CDR1 SGHVS, CDR2 FQNEAQ. Overall study findings and caveats: There was a positive correlation between PT1 expanded TCR counts and patch test score.

On this clonotype itself: Its specificity is not known.

Each cDNA molecule in the library carried unique molecular identifiers. TCRdb reprocessed the RACE reads via MiXCR and lists one record per CDR3 protein. The table records 85,000 or so distinct CDR3 sequences, 9.5% to 13% of them present only once. This sample's time point: patch test 2, 6 weeks after DPC sensitization. Documented treatment: therapeutic diphenylcyclopropenone sensitization with weekly scalp DPC. Phlebotomy was performed prior to application of every patch test. Source: whole blood, taken in connection with sensitization to the hapten diphenylcyclopropenone (DPC). The TCR sequence derives from a man aged 18 to 30 with alopecia areata. Some clones in this sample may be carry-over from other donors' samples. V gene TRBV7-8 combines with J gene TRBJ1-2, with D unclear. Written as DNA, the CDR3 is TGTGCCAGCAGCTCCAGTGCCGGGTCCAGCGCTGGCTACACCTTC. Protein sequence: CASSSSAGSSAGYTF.